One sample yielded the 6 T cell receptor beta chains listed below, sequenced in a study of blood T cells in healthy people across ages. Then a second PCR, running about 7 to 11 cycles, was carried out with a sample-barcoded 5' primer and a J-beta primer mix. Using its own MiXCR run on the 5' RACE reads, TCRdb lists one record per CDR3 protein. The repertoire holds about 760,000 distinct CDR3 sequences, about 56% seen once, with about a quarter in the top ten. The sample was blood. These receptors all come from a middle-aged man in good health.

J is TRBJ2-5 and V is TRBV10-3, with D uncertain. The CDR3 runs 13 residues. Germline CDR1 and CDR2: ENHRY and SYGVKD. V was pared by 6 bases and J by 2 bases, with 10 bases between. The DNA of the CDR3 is TGTGCCATCAGCATTGGACCACAAGAGACCCAGTACTTC. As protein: CAISIGPQETQYF.

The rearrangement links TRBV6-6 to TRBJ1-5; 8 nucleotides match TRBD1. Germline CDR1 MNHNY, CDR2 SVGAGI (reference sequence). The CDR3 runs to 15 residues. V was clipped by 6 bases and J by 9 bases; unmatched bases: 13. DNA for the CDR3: TGTGCCAGCAGCCCAGGACAGGGTGATCCAACGCCCCAGCATTTT. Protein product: CASSPGQGDPTPQHF.

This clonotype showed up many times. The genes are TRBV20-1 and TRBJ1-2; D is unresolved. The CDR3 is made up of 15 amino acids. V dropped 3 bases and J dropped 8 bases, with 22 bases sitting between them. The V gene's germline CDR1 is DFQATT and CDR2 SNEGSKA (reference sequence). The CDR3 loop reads CSASSRNRLPAGYTF. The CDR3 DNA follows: TGCAGTGCTAGTTCGAGGAATAGGCTACCAGCGGGCTACACCTTC.

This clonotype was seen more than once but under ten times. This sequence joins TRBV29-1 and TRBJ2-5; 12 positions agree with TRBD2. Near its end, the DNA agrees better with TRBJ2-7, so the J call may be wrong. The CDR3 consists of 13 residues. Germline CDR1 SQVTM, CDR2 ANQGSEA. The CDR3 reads CSVVGLAGYEQYF. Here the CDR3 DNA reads TGCAGCGTTGTAGGACTAGCGGGATACGAGCAGTACTTC.

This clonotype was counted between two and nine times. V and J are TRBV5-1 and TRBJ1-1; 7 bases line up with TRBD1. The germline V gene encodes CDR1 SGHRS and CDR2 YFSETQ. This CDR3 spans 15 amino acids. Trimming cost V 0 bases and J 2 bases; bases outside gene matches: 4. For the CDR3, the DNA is TGCGCCAGCAGCTTGGACAGGGGTGACAACACTGAAGCTTTCTTT. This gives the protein CASSLDRGDNTEAFF.

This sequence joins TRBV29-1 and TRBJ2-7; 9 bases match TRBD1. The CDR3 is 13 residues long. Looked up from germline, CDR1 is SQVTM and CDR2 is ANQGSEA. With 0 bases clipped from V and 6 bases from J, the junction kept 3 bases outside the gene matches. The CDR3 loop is CSVEDGTGTEQYF. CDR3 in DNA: TGCAGCGTTGAAGATGGGACAGGGACCGAGCAGTACTTC.